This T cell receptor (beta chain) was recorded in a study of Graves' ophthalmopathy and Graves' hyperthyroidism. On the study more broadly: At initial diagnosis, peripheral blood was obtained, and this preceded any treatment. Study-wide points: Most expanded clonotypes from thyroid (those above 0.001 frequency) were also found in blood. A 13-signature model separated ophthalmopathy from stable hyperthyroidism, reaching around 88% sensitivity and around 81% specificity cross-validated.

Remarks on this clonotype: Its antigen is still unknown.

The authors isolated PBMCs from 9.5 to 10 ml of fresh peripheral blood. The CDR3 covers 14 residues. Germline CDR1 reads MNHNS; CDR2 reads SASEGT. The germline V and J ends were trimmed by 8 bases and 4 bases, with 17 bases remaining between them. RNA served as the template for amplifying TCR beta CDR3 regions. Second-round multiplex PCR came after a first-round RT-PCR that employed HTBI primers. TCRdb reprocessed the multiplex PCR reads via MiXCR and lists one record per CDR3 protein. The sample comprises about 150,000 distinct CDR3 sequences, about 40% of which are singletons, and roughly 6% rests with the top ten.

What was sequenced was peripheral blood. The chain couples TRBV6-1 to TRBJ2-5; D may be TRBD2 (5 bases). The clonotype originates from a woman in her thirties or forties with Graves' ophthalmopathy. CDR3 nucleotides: TGTGCCAGCTTTAATCGGGGTATTATAGAGACCCAGTACTTC. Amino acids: CASFNRGIIETQYF.